The present entry profiles one T cell receptor (beta chain) with its context. Study processing details: Quantification of nucleated cells was approximated via reference gene primer amplification. The assay was immunoSEQ multiplex PCR, and TCRdb's table has in-frame clones only and misses some. Clone size and the V and J calls come from that table; the DNA yielded D and trimming. The sample carries approximately 300,000 clones, roughly 90% recorded once. This sample is drawn from a study of blood T cell repertoires in COVID-19. Study information: Both acute and convalescent COVID-19 samples were obtained from the United States, Italy and Spain. The cDNA or gDNA used as material had been derived from T cells, B-cell-depleted T cells, or PBMCs.

This CDR3 comprises 14 residues. Material: peripheral blood. The V call is TRBV21-1, the J call TRBJ2-7; the table's D call TRBD2 went unverified against the DNA. TRBV21-1 is flagged as a pseudogene. The receptor was derived from a man between 18 and 29 years old who had recovered from COVID-19. CDR3 amino acids: CASFSGGSSYEQYF. The CDR3 DNA follows: TGTGCCAGTTTTAGCGGGGGGAGCTCCTACGAGCAGTACTTC.